Listed here are 18 T cell receptor beta chains from one sample, sequenced in a study of OX40 agonist ivuxolimab in advanced cancers. Some clones are missing from TCRdb's copy, which holds only in-frame ones; the method was immunoSEQ multiplex PCR. The data show about 68,000 clones, with 90% to 95% seen just once and just over 0.3% held by the top ten. Sample: CD4+ or CD8+ T cells sorted from blood, taken in a trial of the OX40 agonist ivuxolimab. These receptors all come from an adult with an advanced solid tumor such as melanoma, head and neck, liver or kidney cancer.

The V call is TRBV4-1, the J call TRBJ2-1; no reliable D call. The V end was cut by 4 bases, the J end by 0 bases, with 13 bases between. The CDR3 runs 16 residues. Germline CDR1 and CDR2: MGHRA and YSYEKL. The CDR3 sequence is CASSLGPGSSYNEQFF. The CDR3 region has the DNA TGCGCCAGCAGCCTAGGCCCCGGAAGCTCCTACAATGAGCAGTTCTTC.

The chain recombines TRBV29-1 with TRBJ2-2; 10 bases align to TRBD1. This CDR3 is built from 15 residues. After removal of 7 bases from V and 6 bases from J, the junction contained 11 bases not matched to a gene. Germline assignment: CDR1 SQVTM and CDR2 ANQGSEA. In nucleotides, the CDR3 is TGCAGCGCTGGACCCGGGACAGGGGCCCCCGGGGAGCTGTTTTTT. It encodes CSAGPGTGAPGELFF.

The chain links TRBV5-1 to TRBJ2-7; 9 bases align to TRBD2. The CDR3 sequence is 15 residues long. V shed 10 bases and J 1 base; nucleotides not matched to a gene: 12. Germline V lookup: CDR1 SGHRS, CDR2 YFSETQ. The CDR3 nucleotides are TGCGCCTCCAGCTTGGAGACTAGCGGATCCTACGAGCAGTACTTC. Amino acids: CASSLETSGSYEQYF.

The V gene is TRBV5-6, the J gene TRBJ2-2; D is unresolved. Germline V gives CDR1 SGHDT, CDR2 YYEEEE. The germline V and J ends were trimmed by 0 bases and 2 bases, with 14 bases remaining between them. This CDR3 has 17 amino acids. The CDR3 sequence: CASSLGGSYLNTGELFF. The CDR3, as DNA: TGTGCCAGCAGCTTGGGAGGATCCTACCTTAACACCGGGGAGCTGTTTTTT.

The chain's CDR3 is CASNLGSQGSSGNTIYF. CDR3 bases: TGTGCCAGTAACCTGGGGAGCCAGGGAAGCTCTGGAAACACCATATATTTT. The chain is built from TRBV19 and TRBJ1-3, with a weak D call TRBD1 (5 bases). CDR1 LNHDA and CDR2 SQIVND come from the germline V gene (reference sequence). V dropped 7 bases and J dropped 0 bases, with 19 bases sitting between them. The CDR3 totals 17 residues.

This chain connects TRBV19 to TRBJ1-1; D might be TRBD1 (6 bases). The germline gives CDR1 LNHDA, CDR2 SQIVND (reference sequence). V was pared by 4 bases and J by 11 bases, with 17 bases between. This CDR3 is built from 13 residues. The CDR3 coding sequence is TGTGCCAGTAGTAAGGCGGGGGGACACCCGGCTTTCTTT. Translated: CASSKAGGHPAFF.

V and J are TRBV7-8 and TRBJ2-7; the match to TRBD1 covers 8 bases. Germline CDR1 and CDR2: SGHVS and FQNEAQ. The CDR3 length is 12 residues. The V segment lost 9 bases and the J segment 6 bases; nucleotides outside the gene matches: 7. CDR3 residues: CASGRTGLEQYF. CDR3 nucleotide sequence: TGTGCCAGTGGAAGGACAGGGCTCGAGCAGTACTTC.

V and J are TRBV5-4 and TRBJ2-7; the D gene is possibly TRBD2 (5 bases). CDR3 length: 18 residues. In germline, CDR1 is SGHNT, CDR2 YYREEE (reference sequence). V lost 3 bases and J 5 bases, leaving 27 bases between the germline ends. The CDR3 nucleotides are TGTGCCAGCAGCTCCCGGAGGAGGAGGATGGGTGATCTGAACGAGCAGTACTTC. Protein product: CASSSRRRRMGDLNEQYF.

The chain joins TRBV19 to TRBJ1-5, with a weak D call TRBD1 (6 bases). Germline V CDR1 and CDR2: LNHDA, SQIVND (reference sequence). The CDR3 runs to 13 residues. V lost 6 bases and J 6 bases, leaving 12 bases between the germline ends. The CDR3 nucleotides read TGTGCCAGTAGAGGTGAGGGGGGTCAGCCCCAGCATTTT. This gives the protein CASRGEGGQPQHF.

The sample holds one count of this clone. The V gene is TRBV27, the J gene TRBJ1-5, with 10 bases matching TRBD1. Germline CDR1 and CDR2: MNHEY and SMNVEV (reference sequence). V dropped 6 bases and J dropped 0; count of bases not matched to a gene: 8. The CDR3 totals 17 residues. CDR3 region: CASRAGTGVPSNQPQHF. Here the CDR3 DNA reads TGTGCCAGCAGGGCCGGGACAGGGGTACCTAGCAATCAGCCCCAGCATTTT.

There are a few counts of this clone. V and J are TRBV28 and TRBJ1-5; D remains ambiguous. The germline V gene encodes CDR1 MDHEN and CDR2 SYDVKM. This CDR3 is 12 amino acids long. Trimming removed 4 bases from V and 4 bases from J, with 5 bases in between. CDR3 in amino acids: CASSSRNQPQHF. Here the CDR3 DNA reads TGTGCCAGCAGTTCCCGTAATCAGCCCCAGCATTTT.

The chain couples TRBV27 to TRBJ1-2; D unclear. The CDR3 is made up of 13 amino acids. The germline CDR1 and CDR2 sequences are MNHEY and SMNVEV (reference sequence). The V and J ends lost 0 bases and 0 bases respectively, with 2 bases between them. This CDR3 is CASSLSANYGYTF. For the CDR3, the DNA is TGTGCCAGCAGTTTATCTGCTAACTATGGCTACACCTTC.

The chain couples TRBV28 to TRBJ1-5, with TRBD1 matching over 10 bases. V shed 5 bases, J shed 7 bases, and the junction held 2 bases outside the gene matches. This CDR3 comprises 13 residues. Germline V lookup: CDR1 MDHEN, CDR2 SYDVKM. CDR3 nucleotide sequence: TGTGCCAGCAGTGGGACAGGGGAACAGCCCCAGCATTTT. This encodes CASSGTGEQPQHF.

V usage is TRBV14 and J usage is TRBJ2-3; 10 bases agree with TRBD2. This CDR3 is built from 16 residues. Germline V gene data show CDR1 as SGHDN and CDR2 as FVKESK. Trimming at V came to 0 bases and at J to 6 bases, leaving 6 bases not matched to a gene. The CDR3 nucleotides are TGTGCCAGCAGCCAAGAACGGCTAGCGGGAGCCGATACGCAGTATTTT. It is translated as CASSQERLAGADTQYF.

Remarks on this clone: Relative to the germline gene, one junction end is altered; a read error may explain this. The chain uses TRBV20-1 and TRBJ1-6; 7 positions agree with TRBD1. This CDR3 contains 11 residues. Germline CDR1 DFQATT, CDR2 SNEGSKA (reference sequence). The CDR3 spells CSATQGTARAF. The CDR3 nucleotides are TGCAGTGCTACACAGGGGACCGCGCGGGCATTT.

This chain joins TRBV19 and TRBJ2-1; 11 positions agree with TRBD2. Trimming at V came to 10 bases and at J to 7 bases, leaving 9 bases not matched to a gene. Per germline, CDR1 LNHDA and CDR2 SQIVND (reference sequence). This CDR3 is 14 amino acids long. The CDR3 DNA follows: TGTGCCACCACGACTAGCGGGAAAAGTAATGAGCAGTTCTTC. It is translated as CATTTSGKSNEQFF.

V usage is TRBV6-5 and J usage is TRBJ1-1; TRBD1 might be the D (6 bases). The CDR3 spans 11 residues. Germline V gene lookup returns CDR1 MNHEY and CDR2 SVGAGI. The ends were cut back, 5 bases at V and 10 bases at J, with 11 bases in the middle. The CDR3 is CASSPSGAAFF. The CDR3, as DNA: TGTGCCAGCAGTCCCTCAGGGGCAGCTTTCTTT.

The rearrangement links TRBV18 to TRBJ2-1; unclear D gene. V lost 1 base and J 0 bases, leaving 7 bases between the germline ends. The germline gives CDR1 KGHSH, CDR2 LQKENI. The CDR3 spans 15 residues. The CDR3 DNA sequence: TGTGCCAGCTCACCACTCGCCAGCTCCTACAATGAGCAGTTCTTC. It is translated as CASSPLASSYNEQFF.